These 26 T cell receptor beta chains were all obtained from the same sample, sequenced in a study of cytomegalovirus exposure and HLA in healthy donors. Profiled with immunoSEQ multiplex PCR; TCRdb holds only in-frame clones, not every one. Of around 150,000 clones detected, approximately 91% appear once; the ten largest clones hold 3.3%. Sequenced input: PBMCs. Every receptor here comes from a woman between 18 and 30 years old in good health and CMV-seropositive.

The chain recombines TRBV30 with TRBJ1-2, with D tentatively TRBD1 (6 bases). Per germline, CDR1 GTSNPN and CDR2 SVGIG (reference sequence). V dropped 2 bases and J dropped 3 bases, with 10 bases sitting between them. The CDR3 consists of 13 residues. The chain's CDR3 is CAWSQGIYYGYTF. The CDR3 DNA follows: TGTGCCTGGAGTCAGGGGATCTACTATGGCTACACCTTC.

V gene TRBV5-8 combines with J gene TRBJ1-4, with 9 nucleotides matching TRBD1. CDR3 length: 15 residues. Germline CDR1 is SGHTS and CDR2 is YDEGEE. V shed 4 bases, J shed 8 bases, and the junction held 9 bases outside the gene matches. DNA for the CDR3: TGTGCCAGCAGCCCGGAGGGGACAGGGAGAGAAAAACTGTTTTTT. Translated, it gives CASSPEGTGREKLFF.

V gene TRBV2 combines with J gene TRBJ1-2; TRBD1 aligns across 7 bases. CDR3 size: 12 residues. The V gene's germline CDR1 is SNHLY and CDR2 FYNNEI. Unmatched junction bases numbered 3, after V lost 3 bases and J lost 8 bases. The CDR3 here is CASSELGGGYTF. CDR3 DNA sequence: TGTGCCAGCAGTGAGTTAGGGGGCGGCTACACCTTC.

The V and J genes are TRBV28 and TRBJ1-1, with TRBD1 matching 10 bases. This CDR3 is built from 15 residues. The trim removed 4 bases at V and 1 base at J, leaving 3 bases unmatched. Germline loops: CDR1 MDHEN, CDR2 SYDVKM. DNA for the CDR3: TGTGCCAGCAGTTCCGGGACAGGGGAGAACACTGAAGCTTTCTTT. Encoded protein: CASSSGTGENTEAFF.

The V gene is TRBV27, the J gene TRBJ2-7; D perhaps matches TRBD2 (5 bases). The CDR3 extends over 13 amino acids. The ends were cut back, 4 bases at V and 6 bases at J, with 13 bases in the middle. Germline V gene sequence: CDR1 MNHEY, CDR2 SMNVEV (reference sequence). The DNA of the CDR3 is TGTGCCAGCAGTTCGGGGTCACCTATCGAGCAGTACTTC. Translated, it gives CASSSGSPIEQYF.

The V gene is TRBV6-6, the J gene TRBJ2-5, with a tentative D call TRBD2 (5 bases). V was trimmed by 5 bases and J by 1 base, leaving 17 bases between them. Germline CDR1 reads MNHNY; CDR2 reads SVGAGI (reference sequence). The CDR3 runs to 16 residues. The CDR3 region is CASSRARTPLQETQYF. The CDR3 nucleotides are TGTGCCAGCAGTAGAGCCAGGACTCCTCTCCAAGAGACCCAGTACTTC.

This clone was observed a single time. This chain connects TRBV7-8 to TRBJ2-5, with TRBD2 matching 10 bases. Trimming cost V 2 bases and J 2 bases; bases outside gene matches: 2. The germline V gene encodes CDR1 SGHVS and CDR2 FQNEAQ. The CDR3 length is 15 residues. Written as DNA, the CDR3 is TGTGCCAGCAGCTTAACTAGCGGGAATCAAGAGACCCAGTACTTC. The encoded protein is CASSLTSGNQETQYF.

The chain uses TRBV7-6 and TRBJ2-5; TRBD1 aligns across 10 bases. Germline V lookup: CDR1 SGHVS, CDR2 FNYEAQ. V dropped 0 bases and J dropped 6; count of bases not matched to a gene: 7. The CDR3 spans 16 residues. CDR3: CASSLAFRTGGKTQYF. CDR3 coding DNA: TGTGCCAGCAGCTTAGCATTTAGGACAGGGGGAAAGACCCAGTACTTC. Full variable domain (outside the CDR3, taken from reference TRBV7-6 and TRBJ2-5): GAGVSQSPRYKVTKRGQDVALRCDPISGHVSLYWYRQALGQGPEFLTYFNYEAQQDKSGLPNDRFSAERPEGSISTLTIQRTEQRDSAMYRCASSLAFRTGGKTQYFGPGTRLLVL.

The chain uses TRBV29-1 and TRBJ2-5, with D perhaps TRBD2 (5 bases). Germline V CDR1 and CDR2: SQVTM, ANQGSEA. V lost 4 bases, J lost 5 bases, and 11 bases lay in between. The CDR3 length is 12 residues. This CDR3 is CSVGPGGETQYF. In DNA form, the CDR3 reads TGCAGCGTTGGGCCGGGCGGGGAGACCCAGTACTTC.

V is TRBV4-2 and J is TRBJ1-3; TRBD1 might be the D (6 bases). The V end was cut by 6 bases, the J end by 0 bases, with 15 bases between. The germline gives CDR1 LGHNA, CDR2 YNFKEQ. The CDR3 spans 16 residues. Here the CDR3 DNA reads TGTGCCAGCAGTCTGACAGGCCAGAGCTCTGGAAACACCATATATTTT. This translates into CASSLTGQSSGNTIYF.

The table lists this clone with a few counts. This chain connects TRBV9 to TRBJ1-2, with 11 bases aligning to TRBD1. The ends lost 3 bases at V and 7 bases at J; junction bases unmatched: 5. The CDR3 covers 14 residues. Germline loops: CDR1 SGDLS, CDR2 YYNGEE. CDR3: CASSDGQGAVGYTF. The CDR3 region has the DNA TGTGCCAGCAGCGACGGACAGGGGGCGGTTGGCTACACCTTC.

The rearrangement links TRBV28 to TRBJ1-2; D not certain. Germline V gives CDR1 MDHEN, CDR2 SYDVKM. The CDR3 totals 14 residues. The ends were cut back, 3 bases at V and 1 base at J, with 9 bases in the middle. The CDR3 reads CASSFSRVNYGYTF. CDR3 nucleotide sequence: TGTGCCAGCAGTTTTTCGAGGGTTAACTATGGCTACACCTTC.

This clone came up once. The rearrangement uses TRBV7-9 and TRBJ2-6; D gene uncertain. V was trimmed by 1 base and J by 2 bases, leaving 6 bases between them. This CDR3 has 15 residues. Looked up from germline, CDR1 is SEHNR and CDR2 is FQNEAQ (reference sequence). Written as DNA, the CDR3 is TGTGCCAGCAGCTTAGGGGCGCCTGGGGCCAACGTCCTGACTTTC. It is translated as CASSLGAPGANVLTF.

The genes are TRBV4-3 and TRBJ1-3, with D unclear. There are 14 residues in the CDR3. Deletions cut 0 bases from V and 10 bases from J, with 13 bases between. CDR1 and CDR2 from the germline V gene are LGHNA and YSLEER. As DNA, the CDR3 is TGCGCCAGCAGCCAAGATCAGGCAGTTGGTACCATATATTTT. This encodes CASSQDQAVGTIYF.

The chain recombines TRBV30 with TRBJ1-2; no clear D gene. Germline-derived CDR1 and CDR2 are GTSNPN and SVGIG (reference sequence). V was shortened by 5 bases and J by 5 bases, with 15 bases between the two germline ends. CDR3 size: 13 residues. CDR3 residues: CAWVNADDYGYTF. The CDR3 region has the DNA TGTGCCTGGGTAAACGCAGATGATTATGGCTACACCTTC.

This clone was detected once. The rearrangement uses TRBV5-1 and TRBJ1-4; TRBD1 matches at 7 bases. Germline lookup yields CDR1 SGHRS and CDR2 YFSETQ. The CDR3 is 16 amino acids. The trim removed 5 bases at V and 7 bases at J, leaving 14 bases unmatched. CDR3 nucleotides: TGCGCCAGCAGTAAAAATGTTGTCGACAGGGCTGAAAAACTGTTTTTT. It translates to CASSKNVVDRAEKLFF.

The V call is TRBV6-5, the J call TRBJ1-5; tentative D call: TRBD1 (5 bases). The CDR3 is made up of 14 amino acids. Trimming removed 8 bases from V and 0 bases from J, with 11 bases in between. The germline CDR1 and CDR2 sequences are MNHEY and SVGAGI. The CDR3 nucleotides read TGTGCCAGCCGTCGGGGGGATAGCAATCAGCCCCAGCATTTT. This encodes CASRRGDSNQPQHF.

In DNA form, the CDR3 reads TGTGCCAGCAGCTTACTACGGACTAGCCACAATGAGCAGTTCTTC. Translation gives CASSLLRTSHNEQFF. V is TRBV7-3 and J is TRBJ2-1, with 8 nucleotides matching TRBD2. CDR3 length equals 15 residues. CDR1 and CDR2 (germline): SGHTA, FQGTGA. V gave up 2 bases and J gave up 5 bases; unmatched junction bases: 5.

The chain couples TRBV6-1 to TRBJ1-5; possible D gene TRBD1, 5 bases. V dropped 3 bases and J dropped 6 bases, with 9 bases sitting between them. Germline V gene sequence: CDR1 MNHNS, CDR2 SASEGT. The CDR3 covers 13 residues. In DNA form, the CDR3 reads TGTGCCAGCAGTGACGCGGGGACTCAGCCCCAGCATTTT. Its translation: CASSDAGTQPQHF.

The V and J genes are TRBV5-1 and TRBJ2-1; 7 nucleotides line up with TRBD2. The junction had 8 bases not matched to a gene; V was cut back by 1 base and J by 4 bases. This CDR3 has 16 residues. The germline CDR1 and CDR2 sequences are SGHRS and YFSETQ. The CDR3 bases are TGCGCCAGCAGCTTGTTCGCGGGAGATTCGTACAATGAGCAGTTCTTC. This encodes CASSLFAGDSYNEQFF.

This clone was detected only a few times. The rearrangement links TRBV4-2 to TRBJ2-4, with a tentative D call TRBD1 (5 bases). Per germline, CDR1 LGHNA and CDR2 YNFKEQ. The CDR3 runs to 16 residues. Trimming cost V 1 base and J 0 bases, with 10 bases left between them. The CDR3: CASSQVTELAKNIQYF. CDR3 DNA sequence: TGTGCCAGCAGCCAAGTGACAGAACTAGCCAAAAACATTCAGTACTTC.

V and J are TRBV2 and TRBJ2-5; 10 bases map to TRBD1. The V segment lost 6 bases and the J segment 5 bases; nucleotides outside the gene matches: 6. There are 14 residues in the CDR3. Looked up from germline, CDR1 is SNHLY and CDR2 is FYNNEI. DNA for the CDR3: TGTGCCAGCAGCGGGGACAGGGGTATTGAGACCCAGTACTTC. Amino acid sequence: CASSGDRGIETQYF.

The chain couples TRBV6-6 to TRBJ2-7; 7 bases are a match to TRBD1. The V and J ends lost 6 bases and 0 bases, in that order; junction bases with no gene match: 8. The CDR3 length is 15 residues. Germline lookup yields CDR1 MNHNY and CDR2 SVGAGI (reference sequence). CDR3 nucleotide sequence: TGTGCCAGCAGCCCGGGACAGAGGAGCTCCTACGAGCAGTACTTC. As protein: CASSPGQRSSYEQYF.

Comments on this clone: A junction boundary mismatches the germline segment, possibly from a read error. CDR3 region: CASSDRTGSTGELFF. The CDR3 nucleotides are TGTGCTAGCAGCGACCGGACAGGGAGCACCGGGGAGCTGTTTTTT. The chain joins TRBV7-7 to TRBJ2-2; 8 bases line up with TRBD1. The CDR3 is 15 residues long. Germline values: CDR1 SSHAT, CDR2 FNYEAQ (reference sequence).

This clone showed up just once. The chain has TRBV10-3 and TRBJ1-2, with 8 bases fitting TRBD1. This CDR3 has 17 residues. V shed 1 base and J 5 bases; nucleotides not matched to a gene: 12. Germline V gene data show CDR1 as ENHRY and CDR2 as SYGVKD. CDR3 protein: CAISELQYRDRTYGYTF. CDR3 nucleotides: TGTGCCATCAGTGAGTTACAGTACCGGGACAGGACGTATGGCTACACCTTC.

This sequence joins TRBV28 and TRBJ1-2, with 7 bases lining up with TRBD1. In germline, CDR1 is MDHEN, CDR2 SYDVKM. CDR3 length: 14 amino acids. The V segment lost 7 bases and the J segment 1 base; nucleotides outside the gene matches: 6. DNA for the CDR3: TGTGCCAGCAACGAGGGACAGCGTAACTATGGCTACACCTTC. Its translation is CASNEGQRNYGYTF.